This T cell receptor (beta chain) originates from a study of somatic mutations in cytotoxic T cells in rheumatoid arthritis. General study results and limits: CD8+ clonality increased with age in rheumatoid arthritis patients but not in healthy controls.

Losses at the gene ends were 0 bases for V and 14 bases for J; bases not matched to a gene: 9. The CDR3 runs to 13 residues. Germline assignment: CDR1 MNHEY and CDR2 SVGAGI. Worth noting for this clone: Its antigen is not identified.

Isolation of CD4+ and CD8+ cells used positive magnetic bead selection, with purity checked by flow cytometry. TCRdb's table, derived via immunoSEQ multiplex PCR, lists solely in-frame clones and lacks some. The sample lists some 18,000 clones; around 68% were seen once. This sequence originates from a man between 60 and 75 years old in good health. The sample taken for sequencing was CD8+ T cells sorted from blood. This chain links TRBV6-5 with TRBJ2-5, with 7 nucleotides matching TRBD1. The CDR3 region is CASSYSGTEVSYF. CDR3 in DNA: TGTGCCAGCAGTTACTCTGGGACAGAGGTCTCCTACTTC.